This is a list of T cell receptor beta chains from one sample in a study of quantifying T cell responses using KT2 cells. TCRdb re-called the UMI-ligation and nested PCR reads through MiXCR, storing one row per CDR3 protein. The data show approximately 57,000 distinct CDR3 sequences, 9% to 15% seen once. Input material: PBMCs spiked with cells of the T cell clone KT2. Receptors were obtained from a human donor. Both conserved end residues are part of each CDR3. Fields, in order: V gene, J gene, CDR3 protein.

v_call: TRBV12-3/TRBV12-4
j_call: TRBJ2-1
cdr3_aa: CASYLRPGLAGGSSYNEQFF

v_call: TRBV20-1
j_call: TRBJ2-1
cdr3_aa: CSARSPDRARGEQFF

v_call: TRBV29-1
j_call: TRBJ2-1
cdr3_aa: CSVDRGNLYNEQFF

v_call: TRBV19
j_call: TRBJ2-4
cdr3_aa: CASSAGRREQNIQYF

v_call: TRBV27
j_call: TRBJ1-4
cdr3_aa: CASSFRVHNEKLFF

v_call: TRBV11-1
j_call: TRBJ2-5
cdr3_aa: CASSLAKAGGQPPGETQYF

v_call: TRBV29-1
j_call: TRBJ1-4
cdr3_aa: CSVEGGTGEKLFF

v_call: TRBV5-1
j_call: TRBJ1-1
cdr3_aa: CASSFEGRVGTTEAFF

v_call: TRBV20-1
j_call: TRBJ2-5
cdr3_aa: CSAAGTSGPNQETQYF

v_call: TRBV4-3
j_call: TRBJ2-1
cdr3_aa: CASSRLAGGVGISNEQFF

v_call: TRBV20-1
j_call: TRBJ2-3
cdr3_aa: CSARDRARGRAPGTDTQYF

v_call: TRBV7-8
j_call: TRBJ1-5
cdr3_aa: CASSAYRGGLGQPQHF

v_call: TRBV4-1
j_call: TRBJ2-4
cdr3_aa: CASSLSGIATDIQYF

v_call: TRBV15
j_call: TRBJ1-5
cdr3_aa: CAARDRGPYQPQHF

v_call: TRBV6-5
j_call: TRBJ1-4
cdr3_aa: CASSERWDRGNEKLFF

v_call: TRBV14
j_call: TRBJ1-2
cdr3_aa: CASSLGAYGYTF

v_call: TRBV29-1
j_call: TRBJ1-1
cdr3_aa: CSVERDSLNTEAFF

v_call: TRBV20-1
j_call: TRBJ2-2
cdr3_aa: CSENREPGELFF

v_call: TRBV6-2/TRBV6-3
j_call: TRBJ2-1
cdr3_aa: CASTRTPEGNEQFF

v_call: TRBV6-2/TRBV6-3
j_call: TRBJ2-5
cdr3_aa: CASSFQRAQYF

v_call: TRBV2
j_call: TRBJ1-2
cdr3_aa: CASSQDNYGYTF

v_call: TRBV9
j_call: TRBJ2-2
cdr3_aa: CASSVDLAATGELFF

v_call: TRBV24-1
j_call: TRBJ2-1
cdr3_aa: CATSDARQGHEQFF

v_call: TRBV2
j_call: TRBJ1-5
cdr3_aa: CASSGIYSQPQHF

v_call: TRBV27
j_call: TRBJ2-7
cdr3_aa: CASSFWDTTYEQYF

v_call: TRBV9
j_call: TRBJ2-2
cdr3_aa: CASSVGTGDTQGSGELFF

v_call: TRBV19
j_call: TRBJ2-2
cdr3_aa: CASSIRLAGGETGELFF

v_call: TRBV4-1
j_call: TRBJ1-2
cdr3_aa: CASSQVSGAGYGYTF

v_call: TRBV14
j_call: TRBJ1-2
cdr3_aa: CASSQTGTAFESYTF

v_call: TRBV24-1
j_call: TRBJ2-3
cdr3_aa: CATSDRRRSSHTDTQYF

v_call: TRBV29-1
j_call: TRBJ2-3
cdr3_aa: CSGRRQGADTQYF

v_call: TRBV29-1
j_call: TRBJ1-1
cdr3_aa: CSVTSGTEAFF

v_call: TRBV20-1
j_call: TRBJ2-2
cdr3_aa: CSAERTGAGELFF

v_call: TRBV19
j_call: TRBJ2-5
cdr3_aa: CASRHTGEETQYF

v_call: TRBV7-9
j_call: TRBJ2-5
cdr3_aa: CASSPVSVGETQYF

v_call: TRBV7-6
j_call: TRBJ1-1
cdr3_aa: CASSGRNRETEAFF

v_call: TRBV5-1
j_call: TRBJ2-7
cdr3_aa: CASTWGLETYEQYF

v_call: TRBV30
j_call: TRBJ2-2
cdr3_aa: CAWRSIARRTGELFF

v_call: TRBV6-5
j_call: TRBJ1-1
cdr3_aa: CASSSGQTNTEAFF

v_call: TRBV5-1
j_call: TRBJ2-5
cdr3_aa: CASKRQETQYF

v_call: TRBV6-2/TRBV6-3
j_call: TRBJ1-5
cdr3_aa: CASSLFFEAWTKDRDNQPQHF

v_call: TRBV29-1
j_call: TRBJ2-5
cdr3_aa: CSVDKAGIQETQYF

v_call: TRBV4-1
j_call: TRBJ2-1
cdr3_aa: CASSATGGSYNEQFF

v_call: TRBV4-2
j_call: TRBJ2-7
cdr3_aa: CASSQGQETYEQYF

v_call: TRBV20-1
j_call: TRBJ1-5
cdr3_aa: CSAREGAIGNQPQHF

v_call: TRBV25-1
j_call: TRBJ2-7
cdr3_aa: CASGLTGTYEQYF

v_call: TRBV11-1
j_call: TRBJ2-1
cdr3_aa: CASRAPGTLDNEQFF

v_call: TRBV2
j_call: TRBJ2-2
cdr3_aa: CASSENRARNTGELFF

v_call: TRBV11-2
j_call: TRBJ1-4
cdr3_aa: CASSLDRTSSVEKLFF

v_call: TRBV29-1
j_call: TRBJ2-2
cdr3_aa: CSAEPGTGELFF

v_call: TRBV12-3/TRBV12-4
j_call: TRBJ2-3
cdr3_aa: CASSLWLQVTDTQYF